The 7 T cell receptor beta chains in this list originate from one sample, sequenced in a study of CXCR3-negative and CXCR3-positive naive CD8 T cells. Researchers prepared the TRB cDNA libraries using 5' RACE with UMI labels. TCRdb re-analyzed the 5' RACE reads; it lists each CDR3 protein once, without DNA. This sample contains some 130,000 distinct CDR3 sequences. Source material: naive CXCR3- CD8+ T cells from blood. Subset denoted: CD45RO-CCR7+CD27+CD95- naive CD8+ T cells lacking CXCR3 (TNR3-). These receptor sequences come from a human donor in good health. Some clones in this sample may be carry-over from other donors' samples.

The genes are TRBV12-3 or TRBV12-4 and TRBJ1-2; checking the TCRdb D call of TRBD1 is not possible without DNA. CDR3 length: 13 amino acids. CDR3 protein: CASRDRGNYGYTF.

This chain joins TRBV24-1 and TRBJ1-2. The CDR3 is made up of 14 amino acids. Germline-derived CDR1 and CDR2 are KGHDR and SFDVKD. CDR3 in amino acids: CATSDLDQNYGYTF.

The chain has TRBV14 and TRBJ2-3; TCRdb selects TRBD2, and the lack of DNA leaves this call unchecked. The germline CDR1 and CDR2 sequences are SGHDN and FVKESK. This CDR3 has 16 amino acids. CDR3 protein: CASSLWGSGVPDTQYF.

This chain uses TRBV5-1 with TRBJ2-1; the D call of TRBD1 rests on TCRdb alone, since no DNA is present to check it. CDR1 is SGHRS, CDR2 YFSETQ, per germline. The CDR3 is 15 amino acids. The CDR3 loop reads CASSQDRGRYNEQFF.

The chain couples TRBV9 to TRBJ1-1; the TCRdb call, TRBD1, lacks DNA for checking. The CDR3 totals 15 residues. CDR1 and CDR2 from the germline V gene are SGDLS and YYNGEE. The CDR3 here is CASSVDVGANTEAFF.

V gene TRBV14 combines with J gene TRBJ1-1; checking the TCRdb D call of TRBD1 is not possible without DNA. The CDR3 is 13 residues long. The germline V gene encodes CDR1 SGHDN and CDR2 FVKESK. The CDR3: CASSPLGEGAAFF.

The chain recombines TRBV20-1 with TRBJ2-2; TCRdb's D call, TRBD1, is unchecked because there is no DNA. Germline CDR1 is DFQATT and CDR2 is SNEGSKA (reference sequence). The CDR3 contains 18 residues. The CDR3 is CSARPLGDSLSNTGELFF.